What follows are 22 T cell receptor beta chains derived from one specimen sequenced in a study of blood T cell repertoires in COVID-19. The data were produced by immunoSEQ multiplex PCR, yet TCRdb's version contains in-frame clones alone and is incomplete. The repertoire holds roughly 120,000 clones, with around four fifths as singletons. The specimen was peripheral blood. The source of these receptors is a man older than 75 with COVID-19, enrolled during active disease.

V and J are TRBV28 and TRBJ2-1; D is perhaps TRBD2 (5 bases). The CDR3 is 14 residues long. The germline V gene has CDR1 MDHEN and CDR2 SYDVKM. V was clipped by 5 bases and J by 9 bases, with 17 bases between them. CDR3 region: CASSPTLSVVEQFF. CDR3 nucleotides: TGTGCCAGCAGTCCCACCCTTAGCGTGGTTGAGCAGTTCTTC.

The rearrangement joins TRBV7-9 to TRBJ2-3, with 7 nucleotides matching TRBD2. The CDR3 is 16 amino acids. The ends lost 7 bases at V and 4 bases at J; junction bases unmatched: 14. From germline, CDR1 is SEHNR and CDR2 FQNEAQ (reference sequence). The CDR3 nucleotides read TGTGCCAGCAACCTCTGGGGCGGGAGTAGTGCAGATACGCAGTATTTT. Its translation is CASNLWGGSSADTQYF.

The V call is TRBV28, the J call TRBJ1-1; the D gene is possibly TRBD1 (5 bases). Germline V gene sequence: CDR1 MDHEN, CDR2 SYDVKM. The ends were cut back, 2 bases at V and 3 bases at J, with 25 bases in the middle. This CDR3 is 19 amino acids long. CDR3 sequence (DNA): TGTGCCAGCAGTTTAGCTCCAGGGCTCCGGTCTTGGGTGGACACTGAAGCTTTCTTT. Its translation is CASSLAPGLRSWVDTEAFF. Complete variable domain (other parts from reference TRBV28 and TRBJ1-1): DVKVTQSSRYLVKRTGEKVFLECVQDMDHENMFWYRQDPGLGLRLIYFSYDVKMKEKGDIPEGYSVSREKKERFSLILESASTNQTSMYLCASSLAPGLRSWVDTEAFFGQGTRLTVV.

On this clone itself: In the same sample, other DNA sequences code for this CDR3. J is TRBJ1-6 and V is TRBV18; maybe TRBD1 (6 bases). CDR3 length equals 13 residues. V shed 3 bases and J shed 7 bases, with 7 bases lying between them. CDR1 and CDR2 from the germline V gene are KGHSH and LQKENI. The CDR3 reads CASSPDRNSPLHF. The CDR3, as DNA: TGTGCCAGCTCACCGGACAGAAATTCACCCCTCCACTTT.

The J gene is TRBJ1-5, the V gene TRBV9; unclear D gene. The CDR3 has 12 amino acids. With 4 bases removed from V and 9 bases from J, the gap between germline ends came to 11 bases. CDR1 is SGDLS, CDR2 YYNGEE, per germline. Here the CDR3 reads CASSTLGGPQHF. CDR3 DNA: TGTGCCAGCAGCACCCTAGGCGGGCCCCAGCATTTT.

This chain uses TRBV24-1 with TRBJ1-2; perhaps TRBD1 as D (6 bases). Per the germline V gene, CDR1 is KGHDR and CDR2 is SFDVKD. The V gene lost 4 bases and the J gene lost 4 bases, with 12 bases spanning the gap. CDR3 length equals 14 residues. The chain's CDR3 is CATSDPDRTYGYTF. The CDR3 DNA follows: TGTGCCACCAGTGACCCGGACAGAACCTATGGCTACACCTTC.

This chain connects TRBV10-3 to TRBJ1-2, with D possibly TRBD1 on 6 matching bases. The ends were cut back, 2 bases at V and 5 bases at J, with 9 bases in the middle. This CDR3 spans 13 amino acids. Germline CDR1 and CDR2: ENHRY and SYGVKD. Here the CDR3 reads CAISEGQRYGYTF. The DNA of the CDR3 is TGTGCCATCAGTGAGGGACAGAGGTATGGCTACACCTTC.

This clone was counted a single time. This sequence joins TRBV28 and TRBJ1-1; 7 nucleotides match TRBD1. The germline gives CDR1 MDHEN, CDR2 SYDVKM. The CDR3 length is 13 residues. V dropped 6 bases and J dropped 5; count of bases not matched to a gene: 6. The CDR3 region is CASRRQGWTEAFF. CDR3 nucleotides: TGTGCCAGCAGAAGACAGGGATGGACTGAAGCTTTCTTT.

This chain joins TRBV18 and TRBJ2-1; 10 bases are shared with TRBD1. Trimming at V came to 5 bases and at J to 2 bases, leaving 3 bases not matched to a gene. The V gene's germline CDR1 is KGHSH and CDR2 LQKENI. The CDR3 runs 15 residues. CDR3 nucleotide sequence: TGTGCCAGCTCAGAGGGGACAGGGGCCTACAATGAGCAGTTCTTC. Residues: CASSEGTGAYNEQFF.

This clone was counted between two and nine times. The chain recombines TRBV24-1 with TRBJ2-1; 9 positions agree with TRBD1. The trim removed 4 bases at V and 0 bases at J, leaving 3 bases unmatched. This CDR3 comprises 16 residues. CDR1 and CDR2 from the germline V gene are KGHDR and SFDVKD. The CDR3 region is CATSEPGQGSYNEQFF. CDR3 DNA sequence: TGTGCCACCAGTGAACCGGGACAGGGCTCCTACAATGAGCAGTTCTTC.

This chain joins TRBV10-2 and TRBJ1-2, with D possibly matching TRBD1 (5 bases). The length of the CDR3 is 14 residues. CDR1 WSHSY and CDR2 SAAADI come from the germline V gene. V was cut by 3 bases and J by 6 bases, with 14 bases left in between. Here the CDR3 reads CASSERGRADGYTF. The CDR3 coding sequence is TGCGCCAGCAGTGAACGCGGCAGGGCAGATGGCTACACCTTC.

This clone appeared a few times. The chain uses TRBV5-5 and TRBJ2-3, with D perhaps matching TRBD2 (6 bases). Germline assignment: CDR1 SGHKS and CDR2 YYEKEE (reference sequence). This CDR3 has 15 residues. The V gene lost 9 bases and the J gene lost 0 bases, with 17 bases spanning the gap. CDR3 coding DNA: TGTGCCACCCTTAGGCGGGATCCTAGCACAGATACGCAGTATTTT. Protein product: CATLRRDPSTDTQYF.

The chain joins TRBV5-1 to TRBJ1-6; 7 bases align to TRBD1. V shed 4 bases and J 5 bases; nucleotides not matched to a gene: 6. Germline loops: CDR1 SGHRS, CDR2 YFSETQ. CDR3 length equals 15 residues. CDR3 in amino acids: CASSPGQVNNSPLHF. The CDR3 DNA sequence: TGCGCCAGCAGCCCCGGACAGGTCAATAATTCACCCCTCCACTTT. Supplemented by reference TRBV5-1 and TRBJ1-6, the full variable domain reads KAGVTQTPRYLIKTRGQQVTLSCSPISGHRSVSWYQQTPGQGLQFLFEYFSETQRNKGNFPGRFSGRQFSNSRSEMNVSTLELGDSALYLCASSPGQVNNSPLHFGNGTRLTVT.

The chain joins TRBV7-6 to TRBJ1-1; tentatively, D is TRBD1 (6 bases). This CDR3 has 17 residues. Germline CDR1 and CDR2: SGHVS and FNYEAQ. Trimming shortened V by 6 bases and J by 0 bases, and 20 bases separated the two germline ends. CDR3 DNA sequence: TGTGCCAGCAGTACCACCACGGGGGGGCTCATGAACACTGAAGCTTTCTTT. This sequence encodes CASSTTTGGLMNTEAFF.

J is TRBJ2-2 and V is TRBV18; D is perhaps TRBD2 (6 bases). Germline V gene data show CDR1 as KGHSH and CDR2 as LQKENI. This CDR3 region has 16 residues. Trimming took 6 bases from V and 4 from J, leaving 18 bases between them. CDR3 DNA: TGTGCCAGCTCTCCCACCGCTCACGGGGGCACCGGGGAGCTGTTTTTT. Translation: CASSPTAHGGTGELFF.

The chain carries TRBV29-1 and TRBJ2-3, with D hard to call. Trimming took 4 bases from V and 0 from J, leaving 11 bases between them. The CDR3 sequence is 14 residues long. Germline V gene data show CDR1 as SQVTM and CDR2 as ANQGSEA. The CDR3 DNA sequence: TGCAGCGTTGCCCTGACAACTAGCACAGATACGCAGTATTTT. As protein: CSVALTTSTDTQYF.

The CDR3 DNA reads TGTGCCAGCAGTTACTCGCGGGCCGTCGGGTTCAATGGCTACACCTTC. Translation gives CASSYSRAVGFNGYTF. The J gene is TRBJ1-2, the V gene TRBV6-5, with D unresolved. This CDR3 has 16 residues. Trimming stripped 0 bases from V and 6 bases from J, with 17 bases between. The germline CDR1 and CDR2 sequences are MNHEY and SVGAGI.

The V call is TRBV6-5, the J call TRBJ1-2; weak D call: TRBD1 (5 bases). V lost 7 bases to trimming and J lost 0 bases, with 9 bases between them. Germline CDR1 reads MNHEY; CDR2 reads SVGAGI. This CDR3 has 13 amino acids. As DNA, the CDR3 is TGTGCCAGCAAGGAGACAGCTAACTATGGCTACACCTTC. Translating it yields CASKETANYGYTF.

J is TRBJ2-7 and V is TRBV7-8, with 8 bases identical to TRBD1. V dropped 5 bases and J dropped 2; count of bases not matched to a gene: 8. Germline loops: CDR1 SGHVS, CDR2 FQNEAQ. The CDR3 totals 15 residues. Here the CDR3 DNA reads TGTGCCAGCAGCCCCGGACAGGGTAAGACCTACGAGCAGTACTTC. Residues: CASSPGQGKTYEQYF. Supplemented by reference TRBV7-8 and TRBJ2-7, the full variable domain reads GAGVSQSPRYKVAKRGQDVALRCDPISGHVSLFWYQQALGQGPEFLTYFQNEAQLDKSGLPSDRFFAERPEGSVSTLKIQRTQQEDSAVYLCASSPGQGKTYEQYFGPGTRLTVT.

V gene TRBV18 combines with J gene TRBJ2-5; 12 nucleotides agree with TRBD1. V was pared by 6 bases and J by 1 base, with 6 bases of the junction left unmatched. Germline V gene sequence: CDR1 KGHSH, CDR2 LQKENI. The CDR3 runs 16 residues. The CDR3 protein is CASSRRDRGLQETQYF. In DNA form, the CDR3 reads TGTGCCAGCTCTCGCCGGGACAGGGGGCTCCAAGAGACCCAGTACTTC.

J is TRBJ1-3 and V is TRBV21-1; the table's D call, TRBD1, has no DNA check behind it. TRBV21-1 counts as a pseudogene. The CDR3 is made up of 16 amino acids. In DNA, the CDR3 is TGTGCCAGCAGCACCCCAGGTTCCACCCATGGAAACACCATATATTTT. Translated: CASSTPGSTHGNTIYF.

CDR3 in DNA: TGCGCCAGCAGTGCTCACCTAGGCTACGAGCAGTACTTC. It codes for CASSAHLGYEQYF. V and J are TRBV10-1 and TRBJ2-7; D unclear. V lost 4 bases to trimming and J lost 3 bases, with 10 bases between them. Germline V gene data show CDR1 as WNHNN and CDR2 as SYGVQD (reference sequence). CDR3 length equals 13 residues.